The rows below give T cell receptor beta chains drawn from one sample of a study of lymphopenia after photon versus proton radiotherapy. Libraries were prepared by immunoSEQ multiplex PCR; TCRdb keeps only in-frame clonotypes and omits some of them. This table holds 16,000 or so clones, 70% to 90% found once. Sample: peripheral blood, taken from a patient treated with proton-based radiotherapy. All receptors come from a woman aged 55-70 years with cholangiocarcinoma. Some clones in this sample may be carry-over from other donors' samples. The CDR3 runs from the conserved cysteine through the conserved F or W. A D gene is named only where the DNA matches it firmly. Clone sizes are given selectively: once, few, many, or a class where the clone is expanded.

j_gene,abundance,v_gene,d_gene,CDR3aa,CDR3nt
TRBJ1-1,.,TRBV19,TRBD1,CASSGQGAPRTEAFF,TGTGCCAGTTCGGGACAGGGGGCGCCGAGGACTGAAGCTTTCTTT
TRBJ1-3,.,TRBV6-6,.,CASISTIKTPGNTIYF,TGTGCCAGCATTTCTACCATAAAAACGCCTGGAAACACCATATATTTT
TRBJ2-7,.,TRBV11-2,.,CASRLVYEQYF,TGTGCCAGCAGACTTGTCTACGAGCAGTACTTC
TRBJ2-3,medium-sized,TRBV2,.,CASSDPGSSSDTQYF,TGTGCCAGCAGCGATCCCGGGAGTTCCTCAGATACGCAGTATTTT
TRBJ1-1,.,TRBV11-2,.,CASSFVTGSSEAFF,TGTGCCAGCAGCTTTGTTACGGGAAGCAGTGAAGCTTTCTTT
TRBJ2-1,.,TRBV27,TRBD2,CASNKGLAGGVGEQFF,TGTGCCAGCAACAAGGGACTAGCGGGAGGGGTAGGTGAGCAGTTCTTC
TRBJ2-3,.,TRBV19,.,CASSRTLTGGLTDTQYF,TGTGCCAGTAGTAGGACCTTGACGGGGGGCCTCACAGATACGCAGTATTTT
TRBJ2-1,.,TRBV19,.,CASNRVGTYNEQFF,TGTGCCAGTAACAGAGTCGGGACTTACAATGAGCAGTTCTTC
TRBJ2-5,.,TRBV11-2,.,CASSVTQETQYF,TGTGCCAGCAGCGTCACCCAAGAGACCCAGTACTTC
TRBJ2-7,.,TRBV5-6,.,CASSFRYEQYF,TGTGCCAGCAGCTTTCGGTACGAGCAGTACTTC
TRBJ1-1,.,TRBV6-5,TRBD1,CASSTTGVTEAFF,TGTGCCAGCAGTACGACAGGGGTCACTGAAGCTTTCTTT